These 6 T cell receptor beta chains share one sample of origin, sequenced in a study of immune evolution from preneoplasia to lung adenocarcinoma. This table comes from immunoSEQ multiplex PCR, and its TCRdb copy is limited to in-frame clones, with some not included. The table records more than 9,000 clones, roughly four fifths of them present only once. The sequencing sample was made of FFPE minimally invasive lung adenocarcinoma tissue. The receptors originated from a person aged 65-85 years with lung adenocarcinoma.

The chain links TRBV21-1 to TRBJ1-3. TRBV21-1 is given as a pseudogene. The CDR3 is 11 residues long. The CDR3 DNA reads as TGTGCCAGCAGCAATCTAAACACCATATATTTT. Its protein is CASSNLNTIYF.

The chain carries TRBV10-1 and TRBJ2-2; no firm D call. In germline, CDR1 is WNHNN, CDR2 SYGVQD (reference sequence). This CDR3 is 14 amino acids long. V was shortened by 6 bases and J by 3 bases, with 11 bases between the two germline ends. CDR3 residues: CASSESFDTGELFF. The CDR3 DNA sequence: TGCGCCAGCAGCGAATCCTTCGACACCGGGGAGCTGTTTTTT.

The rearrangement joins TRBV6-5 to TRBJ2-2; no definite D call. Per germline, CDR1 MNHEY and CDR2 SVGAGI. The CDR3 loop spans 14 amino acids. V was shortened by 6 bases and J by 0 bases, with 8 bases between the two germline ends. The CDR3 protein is CASRYRANTGELFF. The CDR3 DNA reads TGTGCCAGCAGGTATAGAGCGAACACCGGGGAGCTGTTTTTT.

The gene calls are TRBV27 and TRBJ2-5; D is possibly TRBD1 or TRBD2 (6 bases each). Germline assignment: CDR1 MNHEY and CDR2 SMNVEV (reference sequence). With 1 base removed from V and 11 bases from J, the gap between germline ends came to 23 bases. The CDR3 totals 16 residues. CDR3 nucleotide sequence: TGTGCCAGCAGTTTATATGGAGGGGGACTGACACGGGGGCAGTACTTC. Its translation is CASSLYGGGLTRGQYF.

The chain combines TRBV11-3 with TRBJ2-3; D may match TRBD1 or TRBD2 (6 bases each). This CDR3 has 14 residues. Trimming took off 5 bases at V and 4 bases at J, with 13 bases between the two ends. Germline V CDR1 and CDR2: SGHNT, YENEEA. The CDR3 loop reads CASSRGRTADTQYF. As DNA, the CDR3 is TGTGCCAGCAGCCGGGGGCGAACAGCAGATACGCAGTATTTT.

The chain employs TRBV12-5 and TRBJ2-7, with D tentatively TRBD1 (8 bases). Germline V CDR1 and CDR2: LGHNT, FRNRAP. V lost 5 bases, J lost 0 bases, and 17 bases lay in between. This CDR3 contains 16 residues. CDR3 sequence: CASGNTNRGGSYEQYF. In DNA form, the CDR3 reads TGTGCTAGTGGTAACACCAACAGGGGGGGCTCCTACGAGCAGTACTTC.